Described below is a single TCR beta chain sequence and its context. Its antigen is unknown. This entry belongs to a study of T cell responses to AZD1222 COVID-19 vaccine. Study findings and constraints: Increases in Spike-specific TCR breadth and depth were seen after two AZD1222 doses. Spike regions recognized by vaccine-associated CD4 TCRs spanned the protein, led by 160-218 and 743-854. Epitopes outside B.1.351 and B.1.1.7 mutated regions reportedly drew nearly half of spike TCRs. It should be noted that donors were predominantly white British and more often female, and clonal diversity was possibly underestimated.

The CDR3 runs to 14 residues. Germline V gene data show CDR1 as SGHVS and CDR2 as FQNEAQ. The trim removed 4 bases at V and 9 bases at J, leaving 6 bases unmatched. Only in-frame clones appear in the TCRdb table, and some are missing; sequencing was by immunoSEQ multiplex PCR. The sample has roughly 180,000 clones, about nine tenths seen once. J is TRBJ2-1 and V is TRBV7-8, with 10 bases matching TRBD2. This receptor was obtained from an adult in good health. The sequencing used peripheral blood, collected on day 0 of MenACWY control vaccination. DNA for the CDR3: TGTGCCAGCAGCTCTCTAGCGGGAGTTTTTGAGCAGTTCTTC. It yields the protein CASSSLAGVFEQFF.